Shown below are 10 T cell receptor beta chains from a single sample sequenced in a study of T cells after yellow fever vaccination (dated by TCRdb to the late 2010s). The method was 5' RACE. Instrument on record: Illumina HiSeq 2500. TCRdb applied fastp at Q25 and MiXCR to the public reads, then kept only in-frame beta chains. Each entry is one CDR3 protein sequence, shown with its most common DNA and genes. The sample table shows under 600,000 distinct CDR3 sequences, and about 13% are seen once. The ten largest clones take up over 13% of the sample. In the paper's terms, the treatment or condition label means: live attenuated yellow fever vaccine strain. The sample consisted of PBMCs, taken on the day of the yellow fever booster vaccination. Receptor source: a man aged 30-40 years who received the YFV17D yellow fever vaccine.

This clonotype has a handful of counts. This chain joins TRBV6-1 and TRBJ2-1; D unresolved. The CDR3 is 14 residues long. Germline CDR1 and CDR2: MNHNS and SASEGT. With 5 bases removed from V and 9 bases from J, the gap between germline ends came to 17 bases. CDR3 nucleotides: TGTGCCAGCAGTCCTTCGGGCTTGAGGTCTGAGCAGTTCTTC. Translation: CASSPSGLRSEQFF.

This clonotype was detected only a few times. The chain is built from TRBV7-9 and TRBJ1-5; no clear D. V was pared by 1 base and J by 9 bases, with 10 bases between. Germline CDR1 reads SEHNR; CDR2 reads FQNEAQ (reference sequence). The CDR3 runs to 13 residues. Written as DNA, the CDR3 is TGTGCCAGCAGCTTAGGGACCCTGGGGCCCCAGCATTTT. Translated: CASSLGTLGPQHF.

This clonotype turned up a few times. CDR3 coding DNA: TGTGCCAGCAGCCCCCGTGGACTAGCGGGTCAAGAGACCCAGTACTTC. As protein: CASSPRGLAGQETQYF. The rearrangement uses TRBV9 and TRBJ2-5; the match to TRBD2 covers 11 bases. The V gene's germline CDR1 is SGDLS and CDR2 YYNGEE. The CDR3 is 16 amino acids. V dropped 4 bases and J dropped 2; count of bases not matched to a gene: 7.

This rearrangement joins TRBV7-6 to TRBJ2-5; D remains unclear. This CDR3 spans 13 amino acids. In germline, CDR1 is SGHVS, CDR2 FNYEAQ. V lost 5 bases and J 5 bases, leaving 12 bases between the germline ends. In DNA form, the CDR3 reads TGTGCCAGCAGCCTCCTGATTAGTGAGACCCAGTACTTC. Amino acids: CASSLLISETQYF.

This chain uses TRBV20-1 with TRBJ2-1, with TRBD2 identical over 7 bases. Germline-derived CDR1 and CDR2 are DFQATT and SNEGSKA (reference sequence). The CDR3 is 15 residues long. The V gene end was trimmed by 6 bases and the J gene end by 5 bases; junction bases not matched to a gene: 13. The CDR3 sequence is CSANGRNRPNNEQFF. The CDR3 nucleotides are TGCAGTGCCAACGGGAGGAACCGCCCAAACAATGAGCAGTTCTTC.

The table lists this clonotype with a few counts. The chain is built from TRBV9 and TRBJ2-2, with D possibly TRBD2 on 6 matching bases. V was pared by 4 bases and J by 7 bases, with 11 bases between. The CDR3 length is 13 residues. Looked up from germline, CDR1 is SGDLS and CDR2 is YYNGEE. CDR3 in amino acids: CASSRRADGELFF. Written as DNA, the CDR3 is TGTGCCAGCAGCCGGAGGGCGGACGGGGAGCTGTTTTTT.

In this sample, this clonotype turned up a few times. This chain connects TRBV21-1 to TRBJ1-6. TRBV21-1 is reported as a pseudogene. This CDR3 contains 18 residues. CDR3 bases: TGTGCCAGCAGCAAATTAGGGAAAACCAGAAGAGTTAATTCACCCCTCCACTTT. This translates into CASSKLGKTRRVNSPLHF.

This clonotype was detected a few times. The V gene is TRBV5-1, the J gene TRBJ1-1; no clear D. The length of the CDR3 is 13 residues. With 5 bases removed from V and 0 bases from J, the gap between germline ends came to 8 bases. Germline values: CDR1 SGHRS, CDR2 YFSETQ. The CDR3: CASRSTVNTEAFF. As DNA, the CDR3 is TGCGCCAGCAGGAGCACGGTGAACACTGAAGCTTTCTTT. Looking up the rest from reference TRBV5-1 and TRBJ1-1 gives the full variable domain: KAGVTQTPRYLIKTRGQQVTLSCSPISGHRSVSWYQQTPGQGLQFLFEYFSETQRNKGNFPGRFSGRQFSNSRSEMNVSTLELGDSALYLCASRSTVNTEAFFGQGTRLTVV.

Only a few counts were recorded for this clonotype. The chain couples TRBV29-1 to TRBJ2-2; 7 bases match TRBD1. Germline trimming cut 7 bases from V and 0 bases from J; bases unmatched to any gene: 2. Germline loops: CDR1 SQVTM, CDR2 ANQGSEA. The CDR3 loop spans 13 amino acids. The CDR3 DNA sequence: TGCAGCGGGGGACAGACGAACACCGGGGAGCTGTTTTTT. This sequence encodes CSGGQTNTGELFF.

The chain carries TRBV18 and TRBJ2-2; possibly TRBD2 for D (6 bases). V was shortened by 3 bases and J by 1 base, with 15 bases between the two germline ends. Germline CDR1 is KGHSH and CDR2 is LQKENI. The CDR3 totals 17 residues. The CDR3 reads CASSPPVGSGNTGELFF. DNA of the CDR3: TGTGCCAGCTCACCCCCCGTCGGTAGCGGGAACACCGGGGAGCTGTTTTTT.